The T cell receptor (beta chain) under discussion was sequenced for a study of blood T cell repertoires in COVID-19. This clone came up once. The J segment lost 4 bases and the V segment lost 3 bases, leaving 9 bases of the junction unmatched. The CDR3 is 16 amino acids. The germline V gene encodes CDR1 SGHTA and CDR2 FQGNSA. Participant ages covered about 18 to 89 years across 25 or so US areas. As originally analysed: Amplification of reference gene primers was used by the study to estimate nucleated cell counts. TCRdb's table, derived via immunoSEQ multiplex PCR, lists solely in-frame clones and lacks some. V and J calls and clone size are copied from that table; D and trimming were computed from the DNA. Here the sample spans nearly 250,000 clones, roughly 82% being singletons.

The receptor was derived from a woman aged 50 to 65 who had recovered from COVID-19. V gene TRBV7-2 combines with J gene TRBJ1-2; 9 nucleotides match TRBD1. The sample consisted of PBMCs or T cells enriched from blood (not recorded which). The CDR3 here is CASSFPGTGRLYGYTF. CDR3 DNA: TGTGCCAGCAGCTTCCCGGGGACAGGGAGGCTCTATGGCTACACCTTC.